This T cell receptor (beta chain) was sequenced during a study of radiotherapy plus CTLA-4 blockade in lung cancer. TCRdb's copy holds only in-frame clones and misses some; the assay was immunoSEQ multiplex PCR. This table has about 87,000 clones, 85% to 90% appearing once. This clone was seen a few times. Germline V CDR1 and CDR2: MGHRA, YSYEKL. V was pared by 4 bases and J by 4 bases, with 14 bases between. This CDR3 has 15 amino acids. Sequences were derived from peripheral blood, sampled from a patient treated with radiotherapy plus ipilimumab. This receptor was obtained from a human donor with non-small cell lung cancer that progressed on radiotherapy plus ipilimumab. This chain uses TRBV4-1 with TRBJ1-3; TRBD1 is a possible D gene (6 bases). CDR3 in DNA: TGCGCCAGCAGCCTAACGACAGGAGGAGGAAACACCATATATTTT. This encodes CASSLTTGGGNTIYF.